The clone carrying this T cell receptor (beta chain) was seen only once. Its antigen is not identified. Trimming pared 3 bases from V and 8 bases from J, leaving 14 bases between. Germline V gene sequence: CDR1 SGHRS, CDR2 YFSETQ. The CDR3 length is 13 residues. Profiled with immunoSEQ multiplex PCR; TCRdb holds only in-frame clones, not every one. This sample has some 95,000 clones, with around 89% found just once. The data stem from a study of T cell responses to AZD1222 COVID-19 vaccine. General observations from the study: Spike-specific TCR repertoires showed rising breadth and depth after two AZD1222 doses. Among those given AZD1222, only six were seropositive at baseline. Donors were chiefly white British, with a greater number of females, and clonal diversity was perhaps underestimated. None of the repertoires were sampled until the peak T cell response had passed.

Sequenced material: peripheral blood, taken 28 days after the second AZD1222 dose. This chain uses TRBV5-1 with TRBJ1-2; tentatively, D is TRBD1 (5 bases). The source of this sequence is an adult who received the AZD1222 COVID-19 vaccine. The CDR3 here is CASSWKGEGGYTF. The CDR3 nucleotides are TGCGCCAGCAGCTGGAAAGGGGAGGGCGGCTACACCTTC.